These 28 T cell receptor beta chains share one sample of origin, sequenced in a study of blood T cell repertoires in COVID-19. Repertoires were generated with immunoSEQ multiplex PCR, while TCRdb's copy carries only in-frame clones and drops some. The sample includes roughly 360,000 clones, roughly 86% of them seen just once. The sequenced sample was peripheral blood. These receptors originate from a human donor with acute or convalescent COVID-19. The donor label of this sample is uncertain.

This chain links TRBV3-1 (or the pseudogene TRBV3-2) with TRBJ2-7, with 9 bases that match TRBD2. Trimming took 3 bases from V and 7 from J; bases not matched to a gene: 10. CDR3 length equals 15 residues. Germline V gene lookup returns CDR1 LGHDT and CDR2 YNNKEL (reference sequence). CDR3 sequence (DNA): TGTGCCAGCAGCCATAAAGCGGGAGGACCACGGGAGCAGTACTTC. Translating it yields CASSHKAGGPREQYF.

In this sample, this clone turned up once. V and J are TRBV7-9 and TRBJ1-1; D remains unclear. The V gene lost 5 bases and the J gene lost 10 bases, with 11 bases spanning the gap. The CDR3 extends over 11 amino acids. The germline gives CDR1 SEHNR, CDR2 FQNEAQ (reference sequence). Here the CDR3 reads CASSPDLGAFF. The CDR3 bases are TGTGCCAGCAGCCCTGACTTAGGAGCTTTCTTT.

The chain is built from TRBV5-1 and TRBJ2-7; 9 nucleotides line up with TRBD2. After removal of 0 bases from V and 2 bases from J, the junction contained 3 bases not matched to a gene. This CDR3 is built from 15 residues. The germline gives CDR1 SGHRS, CDR2 YFSETQ. For the CDR3, the DNA is TGCGCCAGCAGCTTGGAAGCTAGCGGGGCCTACGAGCAGTACTTC. This codes for CASSLEASGAYEQYF.

This rearrangement joins TRBV7-2 to TRBJ2-7; TRBD1 aligns across 8 bases. Germline lookup yields CDR1 SGHTA and CDR2 FQGNSA. V shed 7 bases, J shed 2 bases, and the junction held 7 bases outside the gene matches. CDR3 length: 14 amino acids. CDR3 protein: CASTRQGMAYEQYF. CDR3 bases: TGTGCCAGCACAAGACAGGGGATGGCCTACGAGCAGTACTTC. Filled out from reference TRBV7-2 and TRBJ2-7, the complete variable domain reads GAGVSQSPSNKVTEKGKDVELRCDPISGHTALYWYRQSLGQGLEFLIYFQGNSAPDKSGLPSDRFSAERTGGSVSTLTIQRTQQEDSAVYLCASTRQGMAYEQYFGPGTRLTVT.

V and J are TRBV12-3 or TRBV12-4 and TRBJ1-2; no clear D gene. V lost 1 base and J 7 bases, leaving 10 bases between the germline ends. The CDR3 is 13 residues long. As DNA, the CDR3 is TGTGCCAGCAGTTTAGACATCGGGATTGGCTACACCTTC. It is translated as CASSLDIGIGYTF.

The gene calls are TRBV6-5 and TRBJ1-5; D is unclear. The CDR3 spans 14 residues. Trimming removed 6 bases at V and 1 base at J, with 10 bases between. CDR1 is MNHEY and CDR2 is SVGAGI in the germline V gene. The CDR3 bases are TGTGCCAGCAGGCCCCCGGGAAGCAATCAGCCCCAGCATTTT. It codes for CASRPPGSNQPQHF.

This chain uses TRBV5-1 with TRBJ2-5; 11 nucleotides match TRBD2. With V trimmed by 5 bases and J by 2 bases, 5 bases remained unmatched. Germline-derived CDR1 and CDR2 are SGHRS and YFSETQ. The CDR3 is made up of 15 amino acids. The CDR3 sequence is CASRVAGGIQETQYF. Here the CDR3 DNA reads TGCGCCAGCAGAGTAGCGGGAGGGATACAAGAGACCCAGTACTTC. The variable domain in full, completed from reference TRBV5-1 and TRBJ2-5, reads KAGVTQTPRYLIKTRGQQVTLSCSPISGHRSVSWYQQTPGQGLQFLFEYFSETQRNKGNFPGRFSGRQFSNSRSEMNVSTLELGDSALYLCASRVAGGIQETQYFGPGTRLLVL.

This clone was detected once. This rearrangement joins TRBV9 to TRBJ2-5; the D is unclear. This CDR3 region has 14 residues. The germline gives CDR1 SGDLS, CDR2 YYNGEE. Trimming removed 0 bases at V and 1 base at J, with 7 bases between. DNA for the CDR3: TGTGCCAGCAGCGTAGGCGTAGCCCAAGAGACCCAGTACTTC. Protein product: CASSVGVAQETQYF.

The rearrangement joins TRBV4-1 to TRBJ2-1, with 10 bases identical to TRBD2. Germline V CDR1 and CDR2: MGHRA, YSYEKL. The CDR3 extends over 17 amino acids. V trimming: 2 bases; J trimming: 8 bases; junction bases outside the gene matches: 12. The CDR3 DNA reads TGCGCCAGCAGCCAAAGGCCAGGTAGCGGGGGGCTCTATGAGCAGTTCTTC. Protein product: CASSQRPGSGGLYEQFF.

Comments on this clone: This sample includes further DNA sequences coding for the same CDR3. The V gene is TRBV6-5, the J gene TRBJ1-1; 9 bases agree with TRBD1. V trimming: 6 bases; J trimming: 5 bases; junction bases outside the gene matches: 4. The CDR3 has 13 residues. Germline V gene sequence: CDR1 MNHEY, CDR2 SVGAGI. The CDR3 here is CASRDRGGTEAFF. The DNA of the CDR3 is TGTGCCAGCAGGGACAGGGGTGGAACTGAAGCTTTCTTT.

Only one count was recorded for this clone. This sequence joins TRBV4-1 and TRBJ2-3, with 7 bases that match TRBD1. With 4 bases clipped from V and 0 bases from J, the junction kept 4 bases outside the gene matches. Germline CDR1 is MGHRA and CDR2 is YSYEKL. There are 15 residues in the CDR3. The CDR3 DNA follows: TGCGCCAGCAGCCCACAGGGGATAAGCACAGATACGCAGTATTTT. It encodes CASSPQGISTDTQYF.

The chain employs TRBV11-2 and TRBJ2-3, with D uncertain. The germline gives CDR1 SGHAT, CDR2 FQNNGV. The V end lost 0 bases, the J end lost 0 bases, and 10 bases lay between the germline ends. This CDR3 has 16 residues. The CDR3: CASSLDAETSTDTQYF. The CDR3 nucleotides read TGTGCCAGCAGCTTAGATGCAGAGACTAGCACAGATACGCAGTATTTT.

This clone was found once. The V and J genes are TRBV5-1 and TRBJ1-2; TRBD1 aligns across 7 bases. This CDR3 contains 15 residues. Germline V CDR1 and CDR2: SGHRS, YFSETQ. V lost 3 bases, J lost 4 bases, and 9 bases stayed unmatched. Here the CDR3 DNA reads TGCGCCAGCAGCTATGGACAGGAGGTTCCCTATGGCTACACCTTC. Its translation: CASSYGQEVPYGYTF.

This chain links TRBV10-3 with TRBJ1-2; a weak D match, TRBD1 (5 bases). CDR1 is ENHRY, CDR2 SYGVKD, per germline. Trimming removed 0 bases from V and 6 bases from J, with 8 bases in between. CDR3 length: 13 residues. CDR3 nucleotides: TGTGCCATCAGTGAGTCGGGCAGGGATGGCTACACCTTC. As protein: CAISESGRDGYTF.

The V and J genes are TRBV10-3 and TRBJ1-2; D remains unclear. Trimming removed 4 bases at V and 0 bases at J, with 9 bases between. The germline V gene encodes CDR1 ENHRY and CDR2 SYGVKD. The CDR3 runs to 14 residues. DNA of the CDR3: TGTGCCATCAGTGGCGGGAATACTAACTATGGCTACACCTTC. Its protein product is CAISGGNTNYGYTF.

DNA for the CDR3: TGTGCCAGCAGCAGGGGTCTTGGGGCGAACACCGGGGAGCTGTTTTTT. Its translation is CASSRGLGANTGELFF. The V gene is TRBV11-3, the J gene TRBJ2-2; D is perhaps TRBD1 (5 bases). Per germline, CDR1 SGHNT and CDR2 YENEEA. Trimming stripped 5 bases from V and 0 bases from J, with 13 bases between. The CDR3 is made up of 16 amino acids.

This chain joins TRBV18 and TRBJ1-1; D remains unclear. Trimming shortened V by 6 bases and J by 0 bases, and 8 bases separated the two germline ends. Germline values: CDR1 KGHSH, CDR2 LQKENI. The length of the CDR3 is 13 residues. The DNA of the CDR3 is TGTGCCAGCTCCCCCAGTCTGAACACTGAAGCTTTCTTT. Amino acid sequence: CASSPSLNTEAFF.

This chain joins TRBV5-4 and TRBJ2-7, with D perhaps TRBD2 (5 bases). Germline CDR1 is SGHNT and CDR2 is YYREEE (reference sequence). Trimming removed 4 bases from V and 7 bases from J, with 18 bases in between. The CDR3 runs 14 residues. This chain's CDR3 is CASSHSTSWGEQYF. For the CDR3, the DNA is TGTGCCAGCAGCCACAGTACTAGTTGGGGAGAGCAGTACTTC. The full variable domain, in which reference TRBV5-4 and TRBJ2-7 provide the parts outside the CDR3, is ETGVTQSPTHLIKTRGQQVTLRCSSQSGHNTVSWYQQALGQGPQFIFQYYREEENGRGNFPPRFSGLQFPNYSSELNVNALELDDSALYLCASSHSTSWGEQYFGPGTRLTVT.

This chain joins TRBV5-6 and TRBJ1-2; possibly TRBD1 for D (6 bases). The germline gives CDR1 SGHDT, CDR2 YYEEEE. The CDR3 runs 14 residues. V dropped 2 bases and J dropped 1 base, with 9 bases sitting between them. CDR3 sequence: CASSLQGINYGYTF. CDR3 in DNA: TGTGCCAGCAGCTTACAGGGTATTAACTATGGCTACACCTTC.

The chain joins TRBV7-9 to TRBJ1-1; TRBD1 aligns across 7 bases. The CDR3 loop spans 16 amino acids. In germline, CDR1 is SEHNR, CDR2 FQNEAQ (reference sequence). Trimming cost V 3 bases and J 0 bases; bases outside gene matches: 7. In DNA, the CDR3 is TGTGCCAGCAGCTTTTTGACAGGGCTGATGAACACTGAAGCTTTCTTT. It yields the protein CASSFLTGLMNTEAFF. The full variable domain, in which reference TRBV7-9 and TRBJ1-1 provide the parts outside the CDR3, is DTGVSQNPRHKITKRGQNVTFRCDPISEHNRLYWYRQTLGQGPEFLTYFQNEAQLEKSRLLSDRFSAERPKGSFSTLEIQRTEQGDSAMYLCASSFLTGLMNTEAFFGQGTRLTVV.

V usage is TRBV6-6 and J usage is TRBJ2-2; maybe TRBD2 (5 bases). Trimming cost V 6 bases and J 8 bases, with 13 bases left between them. Germline V gene data show CDR1 as MNHNY and CDR2 as SVGAGI (reference sequence). The CDR3 is 13 residues long. Written as DNA, the CDR3 is TGTGCCAGCAGAGCGGCAGCCGAAGGGGAGCTGTTTTTT. The encoded protein is CASRAAAEGELFF.

This clone has only one observation. This sequence joins TRBV11-2 and TRBJ2-1; D is perhaps TRBD1 (5 bases). There are 15 residues in the CDR3. Between the trimmed V and J ends, which lost 2 bases and 6 bases, there was a span of 14 bases. Germline CDR1 reads SGHAT; CDR2 reads FQNNGV. The CDR3 region has the DNA TGTGCCAGCAGCTTAATCAGGGCTTACGCCAATGAGCAGTTCTTC. Its protein is CASSLIRAYANEQFF.

The chain joins TRBV23-1 to TRBJ2-7; perhaps TRBD2 as D (5 bases). TRBV23-1 counts as an open reading frame of uncertain function. V lost 2 bases to trimming and J lost 3 bases, with 14 bases between them. This CDR3 has 15 amino acids. In nucleotides, the CDR3 is TGCGCCAGCAGTCAAAGGTCGGTCGGAGGCTACGAGCAGTACTTC. Amino acids: CASSQRSVGGYEQYF.

Note on this clone: The same CDR3 can be traced to other DNA sequences in this sample. V usage is TRBV30 and J usage is TRBJ1-4; D unclear. The CDR3 covers 11 residues. Per germline, CDR1 GTSNPN and CDR2 SVGIG (reference sequence). Trimming left V 2 bases short and J 8 bases short, with 6 bases between. CDR3 amino acids: CAWSIREKLFF. CDR3 nucleotide sequence: TGTGCCTGGAGTATTAGAGAAAAACTGTTTTTT.

The chain employs TRBV30 and TRBJ2-3; TRBD2 matches 9 bases. In germline, CDR1 is GTSNPN, CDR2 SVGIG (reference sequence). V lost 8 bases, J lost 4 bases, and 13 bases stayed unmatched. This CDR3 is built from 15 residues. The CDR3 here is CATLAGRARADTQYF. In DNA, the CDR3 is TGTGCCACTCTAGCGGGGAGGGCGCGTGCAGATACGCAGTATTTT.

V is TRBV4-1 and J is TRBJ1-3; D is undetermined. The CDR3 totals 19 residues. Trimming took off 4 bases at V and 0 bases at J, with 22 bases between the two ends. Germline CDR1 reads MGHRA; CDR2 reads YSYEKL. Written as DNA, the CDR3 is TGCGCCAGCAGCCCACCCATTAGGAGGGCAAGTGGCTCTGGAAACACCATATATTTT. Encoded protein: CASSPPIRRASGSGNTIYF.

This clone has a single count. The V call is TRBV19, the J call TRBJ2-5; possible D gene TRBD1, 6 bases. Germline V gene data show CDR1 as LNHDA and CDR2 as SQIVND (reference sequence). The CDR3 is 17 residues long. V shed 5 bases and J shed 5 bases, with 24 bases lying between them. CDR3 sequence reads: CASSGSGRGGQRETQYF. DNA for the CDR3: TGTGCCAGTAGTGGATCGGGCAGGGGCGGCCAAAGGGAGACCCAGTACTTC.

There are many counts of this clone. The rearrangement links TRBV2 to TRBJ2-1, with D tentatively TRBD2 (6 bases). V gave up 8 bases and J gave up 6 bases, with 20 bases separating them. CDR1 is SNHLY and CDR2 is FYNNEI in the germline V gene. The CDR3 loop spans 15 amino acids. Here the CDR3 reads CASGVSGRKSNEQFF. As DNA, the CDR3 is TGTGCCAGCGGAGTGAGTGGGAGGAAGAGCAATGAGCAGTTCTTC.